The next 3 T cell receptor beta chains were all read from a single sample in a study of CD8+ T cells in alopecia areata. Extraction and reverse transcription of RNA yielded cDNA as the sequencing template. The table came from immunoSEQ multiplex PCR; TCRdb's copy has only in-frame clones and leaves some out. The table lists some 170,000 clones, almost 65% of them singletons. The material was CD4+ T cells sorted from blood, obtained at week 0. The receptors shown here come from a human donor with alopecia areata.

CDR3 amino acids: CASSGPPVPTSGPPNEQFF. The DNA of the CDR3 is TGTGCCAGCAGCGGCCCGCCGGTCCCGACTAGCGGACCTCCCAATGAGCAGTTCTTC. V usage is TRBV9 and J usage is TRBJ2-1; 9 bases match TRBD2. V lost 3 bases and J lost 6; bases outside the gene matches: 19. Germline V gene lookup returns CDR1 SGDLS and CDR2 YYNGEE. This CDR3 comprises 19 residues. The variable domain in full, completed from reference TRBV9 and TRBJ2-1, reads DSGVTQTPKHLITATGQRVTLRCSPRSGDLSVYWYQQSLDQGLQFLIQYYNGEERAKGNILERFSAQQFPDLHSELNLSSLELGDSALYFCASSGPPVPTSGPPNEQFFGPGTRLTVL.

The chain uses TRBV15 and TRBJ1-2, with D tentatively TRBD1 (6 bases). Trimming pared 0 bases from V and 4 bases from J, leaving 18 bases between. The CDR3 is 17 residues long. Germline CDR1 is LNHNV and CDR2 is YYDKDF (reference sequence). In nucleotides, the CDR3 is TGTGCCACCAGCAGAGATGGGCCGGGGGCGCAGGGCTATGGCTACACCTTC. Translated: CATSRDGPGAQGYGYTF.

J is TRBJ2-3 and V is TRBV5-1, with D tentatively TRBD2 (6 bases). Per germline, CDR1 SGHRS and CDR2 YFSETQ. V shed 2 bases and J shed 5 bases, with 12 bases lying between them. This CDR3 spans 14 amino acids. The CDR3 DNA follows: TGCGCCAGCAGCTTTGGGGGGAGGAAAGATACGCAGTATTTT. Its protein is CASSFGGRKDTQYF.